These 15 T cell receptor beta chains were sequenced from one sample in a study of blood T cells in healthy people across ages. A second PCR of 7 to 11 cycles used a sample-barcoded 5' primer and a J-beta primer mix. Each CDR3 protein is one row after TCRdb ran MiXCR on the 5' RACE reads. The data contain hundreds of thousands of distinct CDR3 sequences, around 36% of them seen just once; the ten biggest clones take up 10% to 15%. The sample comprised blood. The origin of the receptors is a man younger than 30 in good health.

The chain links TRBV4-3 to TRBJ1-1, with D uncertain. The CDR3 covers 15 residues. Per germline, CDR1 LGHNA and CDR2 YSLEER. With 0 bases removed from V and 0 bases from J, the gap between germline ends came to 8 bases. CDR3 coding DNA: TGCGCCAGCAGCCAAGATGCGCCCATGAACACTGAAGCTTTCTTT. Residues: CASSQDAPMNTEAFF.

This clonotype was found a few times. The chain combines TRBV15 with TRBJ1-4; a weak D match, TRBD1 (5 bases). CDR3 length: 14 amino acids. Trimming took 5 bases from V and 5 from J, leaving 12 bases between them. Germline V gives CDR1 LNHNV, CDR2 YYDKDF (reference sequence). CDR3 residues: CATSRQSINEKLFF. The CDR3 DNA follows: TGTGCCACCAGCCGACAGTCAATAAATGAAAAACTGTTTTTT. Full variable domain (outside the CDR3, taken from reference TRBV15 and TRBJ1-4): DAMVIQNPRYQVTQFGKPVTLSCSQTLNHNVMYWYQQKSSQAPKLLFHYYDKDFNNEADTPDNFQSRRPNTSFCFLDIRSPGLGDTAMYLCATSRQSINEKLFFGSGTQLSVL.

The V and J genes are TRBV20-1 and TRBJ1-2; tentative D call: TRBD1 (5 bases). Trimming took 6 bases from V and 8 from J, leaving 16 bases between them. This CDR3 region has 12 residues. CDR1 DFQATT and CDR2 SNEGSKA come from the germline V gene (reference sequence). The CDR3 nucleotides are TGCAGTGCCACTCGAGGGGTTGGAGGCTACACCTTC. Its protein product is CSATRGVGGYTF.

In its sample, this clonotype was seen a few times. The V call is TRBV4-3, the J call TRBJ1-1; D is perhaps TRBD1 (6 bases). Germline V gives CDR1 LGHNA, CDR2 YSLEER. Deletions cut 0 bases from V and 1 base from J, with 9 bases between. The CDR3 extends over 15 amino acids. CDR3 region: CASSQDARGNTEAFF. Written as DNA, the CDR3 is TGCGCCAGCAGCCAAGATGCCAGGGGGAACACTGAAGCTTTCTTT.

The V and J genes are TRBV7-9 and TRBJ2-3; the D gene is possibly TRBD2 (6 bases). The V gene lost 0 bases and the J gene lost 2 bases, with 15 bases spanning the gap. The germline V gene encodes CDR1 SEHNR and CDR2 FQNEAQ (reference sequence). The CDR3 loop spans 17 amino acids. CDR3 residues: CASSLALLAMHTDTQYF. CDR3 DNA: TGTGCCAGCAGCTTAGCCCTCCTAGCGATGCACACAGATACGCAGTATTTT.

The chain is built from TRBV2 and TRBJ2-5; D uncertain. This CDR3 is 12 amino acids long. Germline V gene sequence: CDR1 SNHLY, CDR2 FYNNEI. V lost 4 bases, J lost 11 bases, and 14 bases lay in between. The CDR3 DNA reads TGTGCCAGCAGTGCAGTGAGCAATGAGCAGTACTTC. Encoded protein: CASSAVSNEQYF.

This clonotype appeared many times. CDR3 nucleotide sequence: TGTGCCAGCAGCCCGTGGGTCCCTCGAACGTTAAGCTCCTATAATTCACCCCTCCACTTT. Translating it yields CASSPWVPRTLSSYNSPLHF. The J gene is TRBJ1-6, the V gene TRBV7-2; D is uncertain. This CDR3 is built from 20 residues. Trimming pared 5 bases from V and 0 bases from J, leaving 23 bases between. Germline loops: CDR1 SGHTA, CDR2 FQGNSA. Combining the CDR3 with reference TRBV7-2 and TRBJ1-6 gives the whole variable domain GAGVSQSPSNKVTEKGKDVELRCDPISGHTALYWYRQSLGQGLEFLIYFQGNSAPDKSGLPSDRFSAERTGGSVSTLTIQRTQQEDSAVYLCASSPWVPRTLSSYNSPLHFGNGTRLTVT.

The chain combines TRBV5-1 with TRBJ2-7; the D call may be TRBD1 or TRBD2 (5 bases each). The DNA end favors TRBJ2-5, so the J call may be wrong. There are 17 residues in the CDR3. Germline CDR1 and CDR2: SGHRS and YFSETQ. The CDR3 loop is CASSYRRRDGKGETQYF. The CDR3 DNA sequence: TGCGCCAGCAGTTATCGACGCCGGGACGGCAAGGGGGAGACCCAGTACTTC.

As to this clonotype: The junction and the germline gene differ at one end; a read error may be behind it. The chain couples TRBV6-2 or TRBV6-3 to TRBJ2-7; D perhaps matches TRBD2 (5 bases). This CDR3 is 14 amino acids long. CDR1 and CDR2 (germline): MNHEY, SVGEGT. As DNA, the CDR3 is TGTGCCAGCAGTGACTCGGAGGTCCCCTACGAGCAGTACTTC. Translating it yields CASSDSEVPYEQYF.

This clonotype has just one count. V gene TRBV12-3 or TRBV12-4 combines with J gene TRBJ2-5; maybe TRBD2 (5 bases). V lost 8 bases to trimming and J lost 5 bases, with 18 bases between them. The CDR3 contains 14 residues. The CDR3 nucleotides are TGTGCCAGCGGTCCGGGGTGGGTTGAGGAGACCCAGTACTTC. Encoded protein: CASGPGWVEETQYF.

This clonotype was detected a few times. The chain carries TRBV20-1 and TRBJ2-3, with 7 nucleotides matching TRBD2. From germline, CDR1 is DFQATT and CDR2 SNEGSKA (reference sequence). J gave up 3 bases and V 5 bases, and 11 bases lay outside the gene matches. The CDR3 covers 15 residues. CDR3 in amino acids: CSAGPSGLGTDTQYF. In DNA, the CDR3 is TGCAGTGCTGGCCCCTCCGGACTAGGAACAGATACGCAGTATTTT.

This clonotype was recorded a few times. The V gene is TRBV5-8, the J gene TRBJ2-7, with D perhaps TRBD2 (5 bases). Trimming pared 4 bases from V and 3 bases from J, leaving 11 bases between. This CDR3 region has 13 residues. Per germline, CDR1 SGHTS and CDR2 YDEGEE. This CDR3 is CASSRRSDYEQYF. CDR3 bases: TGTGCCAGCAGCCGGAGGTCGGACTACGAGCAGTACTTC.

This clonotype was seen a few times. Its ends do not fully match the called genes, so a read error is possible. The rearrangement links TRBV25-1 to TRBJ2-1, with D unresolved. Germline CDR1 and CDR2: MGHDK and SYGVNS. CDR3 size: 13 residues. CDR3 nucleotide sequence: TGTGCCAGCAGTGACAGATTCTACAATGAGAAGTTCTTC. Its protein product is CASSDRFYNEKFF.

The sample holds a few counts of this clonotype. The rearrangement links TRBV12-3 or TRBV12-4 to TRBJ2-7; D is unclear. With 5 bases removed from V and 2 bases from J, the gap between germline ends came to 10 bases. The CDR3 totals 13 residues. The CDR3 is CASSVTEPYEQYF. CDR3 nucleotide sequence: TGTGCCAGCAGTGTCACAGAACCCTACGAGCAGTACTTC.

This sequence joins TRBV29-1 and TRBJ1-1; D is possibly TRBD1 (5 bases). Germline lookup yields CDR1 SQVTM and CDR2 ANQGSEA. The CDR3 has 13 amino acids. The V end lost 3 bases, the J end lost 3 bases, and 11 bases lay between the germline ends. CDR3: CSVEGRAYTEAFF. Here the CDR3 DNA reads TGCAGCGTTGAGGGCAGGGCTTACACTGAAGCTTTCTTT.